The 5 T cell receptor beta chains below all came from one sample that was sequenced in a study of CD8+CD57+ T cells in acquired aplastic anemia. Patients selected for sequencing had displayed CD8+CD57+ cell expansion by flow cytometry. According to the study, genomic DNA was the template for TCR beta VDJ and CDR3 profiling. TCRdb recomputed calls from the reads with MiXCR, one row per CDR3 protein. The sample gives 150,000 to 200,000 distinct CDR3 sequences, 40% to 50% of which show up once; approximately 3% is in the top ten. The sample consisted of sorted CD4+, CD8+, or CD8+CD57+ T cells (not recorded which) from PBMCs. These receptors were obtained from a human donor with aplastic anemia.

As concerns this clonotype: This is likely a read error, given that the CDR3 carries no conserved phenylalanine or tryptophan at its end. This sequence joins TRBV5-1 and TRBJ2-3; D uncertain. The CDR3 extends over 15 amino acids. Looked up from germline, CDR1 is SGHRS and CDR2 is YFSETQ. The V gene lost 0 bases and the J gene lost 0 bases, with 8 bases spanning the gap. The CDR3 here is CASSLEPSSTDTQYL. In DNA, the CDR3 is TGCGCCAGCAGCTTGGAACCGTCTAGCACAGATACGCAGTATCTT.

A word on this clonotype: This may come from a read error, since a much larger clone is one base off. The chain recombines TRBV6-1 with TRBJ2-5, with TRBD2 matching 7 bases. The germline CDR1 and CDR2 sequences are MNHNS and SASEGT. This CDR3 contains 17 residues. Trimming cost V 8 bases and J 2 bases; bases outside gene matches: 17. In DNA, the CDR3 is TGTGCCAGCGGTCCCCTCGGAGTAGCGGGCGTTCAAGAGACCCAGTACTTC. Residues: CASGPLGVAGVQETQYF.

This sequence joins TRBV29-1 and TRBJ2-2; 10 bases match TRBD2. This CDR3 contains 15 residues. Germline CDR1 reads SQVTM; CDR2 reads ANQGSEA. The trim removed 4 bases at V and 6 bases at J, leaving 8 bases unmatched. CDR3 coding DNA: TGCAGCGTTGGGATCGGGCTAGCGGGAGCCGGGGAGCTGTTTTTT. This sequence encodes CSVGIGLAGAGELFF.

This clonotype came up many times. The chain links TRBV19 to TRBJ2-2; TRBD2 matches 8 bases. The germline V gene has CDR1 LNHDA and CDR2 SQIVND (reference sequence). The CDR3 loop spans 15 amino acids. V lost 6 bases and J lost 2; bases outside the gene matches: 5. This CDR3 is CASRGGRLNTGELFF. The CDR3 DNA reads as TGTGCCAGTAGAGGCGGGAGGTTAAACACCGGGGAGCTGTTTTTT.

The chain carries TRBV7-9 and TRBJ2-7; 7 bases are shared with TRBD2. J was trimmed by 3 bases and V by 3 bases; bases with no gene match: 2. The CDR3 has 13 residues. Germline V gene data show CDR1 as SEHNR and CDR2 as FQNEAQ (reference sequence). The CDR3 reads CASSFTSDYEQYF. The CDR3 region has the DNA TGTGCCAGCAGCTTTACTAGCGACTACGAGCAGTACTTC.